This passage covers 6 T cell receptor beta chains from one sample sequenced in a study of post-analysis software for immune sequencing data. Points from the study as a whole: Patients carried five TRBV segments more frequently than controls did, and TRBV5-6, TRBV5-1 and TRBV20-1 were among them.

Antigens of these TCRs are unknown. The authors incorporated unique molecular identifiers into the TCR beta cDNA libraries. TCRdb analysed the PCR reads with MiXCR anew, one entry per CDR3 protein. The table lists about 460,000 distinct CDR3 sequences, roughly 45% of them singletons. The sequenced material came from blood. These receptor sequences come from a girl aged 5 to 17 with multiple sclerosis.

The chain uses TRBV12-3 or TRBV12-4 and TRBJ2-3; the match to TRBD2 covers 12 bases. V lost 5 bases and J lost 0; bases outside the gene matches: 6. The CDR3 runs 17 residues. The CDR3 DNA reads TGTGCCAGCAGTCGCCGGACTAGCGGGACGAGCACAGATACGCAGTATTTT. It specifies CASSRRTSGTSTDTQYF.

This clonotype was counted many times. The chain links TRBV5-6 to TRBJ2-1, with D unresolved. The CDR3 extends over 15 amino acids. The V gene's germline CDR1 is SGHDT and CDR2 YYEEEE. V was cut by 0 bases and J by 5 bases, with 12 bases left in between. CDR3 protein: CASSLGAGRNNEQFF. In nucleotides, the CDR3 is TGTGCCAGCAGCTTGGGGGCCGGGCGGAACAATGAGCAGTTCTTC.

This chain joins TRBV12-3 or TRBV12-4 and TRBJ2-1; either TRBD1 or TRBD2 may fit D (5 bases each). This CDR3 region has 11 residues. Trimming left V 5 bases short and J 10 bases short, with 9 bases between. Written as DNA, the CDR3 is TGTGCCAGCAGTGGGGACGCCGAGCAGTTCTTC. Translation: CASSGDAEQFF.

This chain links TRBV28 with TRBJ1-2; D may be TRBD1 (5 bases). Germline CDR1 is MDHEN and CDR2 is SYDVKM. CDR3 length: 14 residues. Trimming pared 5 bases from V and 4 bases from J, leaving 14 bases between. The CDR3 DNA sequence: TGTGCCAGCAGTCAGGGAATCCGGATCTATGGCTACACCTTC. Translation gives CASSQGIRIYGYTF.

This clonotype was observed at least ten times. The chain carries TRBV11-2 and TRBJ2-7; 11 positions match TRBD2. Germline V gene data show CDR1 as SGHAT and CDR2 as FQNNGV. The CDR3 consists of 15 residues. With 0 bases clipped from V and 2 bases from J, the junction kept 0 bases outside the gene matches. The CDR3 is CASSLELAGAYEQYF. CDR3 sequence (DNA): TGTGCCAGCAGCTTAGAACTAGCGGGAGCCTACGAGCAGTACTTC.

This clonotype was recorded a few times. This rearrangement joins TRBV15 to TRBJ2-4; D ambiguous. The CDR3 is made up of 20 amino acids. Germline CDR1 reads LNHNV; CDR2 reads YYDKDF (reference sequence). Trimming took 1 base from V and 1 from J, leaving 23 bases between them. CDR3: CATSRAPPARTVWAKNIQYF. The CDR3 bases are TGTGCCACCAGCAGAGCCCCCCCCGCGCGGACGGTATGGGCCAAAAACATTCAGTACTTC. Together with reference TRBV15 and TRBJ2-4, the CDR3 gives the full variable domain: DAMVIQNPRYQVTQFGKPVTLSCSQTLNHNVMYWYQQKSSQAPKLLFHYYDKDFNNEADTPDNFQSRRPNTSFCFLDIRSPGLGDTAMYLCATSRAPPARTVWAKNIQYFGAGTRLSVL.